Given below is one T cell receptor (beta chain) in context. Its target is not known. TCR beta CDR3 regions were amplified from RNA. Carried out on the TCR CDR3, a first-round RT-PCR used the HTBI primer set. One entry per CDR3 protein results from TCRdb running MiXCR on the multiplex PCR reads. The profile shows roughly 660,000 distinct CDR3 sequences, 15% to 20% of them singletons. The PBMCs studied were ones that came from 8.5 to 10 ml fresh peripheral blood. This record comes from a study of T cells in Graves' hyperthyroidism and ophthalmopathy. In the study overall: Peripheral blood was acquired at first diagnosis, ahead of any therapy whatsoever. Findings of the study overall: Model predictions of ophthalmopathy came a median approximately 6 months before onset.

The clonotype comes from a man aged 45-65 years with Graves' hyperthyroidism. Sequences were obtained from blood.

DNA for the CDR3: TGTGCCAGCAGCACCGGGACGGAGATCGATACGCAGTATTTT. This codes for CASSTGTEIDTQYF. The rearrangement uses TRBV13 and TRBJ2-3; the D call may be TRBD1 or TRBD2 (5 bases each). The CDR3 is made up of 14 amino acids. In germline, CDR1 is PRHDT, CDR2 FYEKMQ (reference sequence). V lost 5 bases, J lost 6 bases, and 15 bases lay in between.